This entry features one TCR beta chain sequence. The target antigen is unknown. The CDR3 runs to 12 residues. Trimming cost V 4 bases and J 10 bases, with 12 bases left between them. Germline CDR1 and CDR2: SGHDT and YYEEEE. This PCR relied on a set of 60 Vbeta primers and 13 Jbeta primers. TCRdb's copy holds only in-frame clones and misses some; the assay was immunoSEQ multiplex PCR. The table lists roughly 230,000 clones, more than 70% of them singletons, with roughly 0.45% in the top ten. The sample comes from a study of cytomegalovirus exposure and HLA in healthy donors. Study-wide points: Follow-up analysis found HLA locus-dependent TCR association rates, highest for DRB1 and lowest for HLA-C.

The chain links TRBV5-6 to TRBJ2-1; D perhaps matches TRBD2 (5 bases). Sequencing input: PBMCs. The clonotype was recovered from a boy between 10 and 17 years old in good health and CMV-seronegative. The chain's CDR3 is CASSKGSIEQFF. DNA for the CDR3: TGTGCCAGCAGCAAAGGGAGTATCGAGCAGTTCTTC.